This T cell receptor (beta chain) was obtained from a study of blood T cell repertoires in COVID-19. About the research overall: The United States, Italy and Spain supplied acute and convalescent COVID-19 samples. PBMCs, B-cell-depleted T cells, or T cells provided the cDNA or gDNA that made up the material.

Trimming stripped 3 bases from V and 4 bases from J, with 16 bases between. There are 14 residues in the CDR3. Germline CDR1 and CDR2: SQVTM and ANQGSEA. Using immunoSEQ multiplex PCR, the repertoire was profiled, and TCRdb retains in-frame clones only, with some absent. The sample yields about 280,000 clones, about 86% seen once. The chain employs TRBV29-1 and TRBJ2-7; TRBD2 is a possible D gene (6 bases). This receptor was identified in a woman in her twenties or thirties who had recovered from COVID-19. Sequences were obtained from peripheral blood. The CDR3 DNA sequence: TGCAGCGTTGATTTGGGACTGGGCTTTTACGAGCAGTACTTC. It specifies CSVDLGLGFYEQYF.